The TCR beta chain under discussion was sequenced for a study of shared clonotypes between healthy human individuals. Whole-study findings and limits: Naive subsets tended to show greater estimated richness than memory subsets. The naive CD4 repertoires of several donors were compared, and approximately 5% of clonotypes were shared. Specimens sampled were limited to blood, with tissue repertoires likely differing.

Each subset's genomic DNA was split evenly across several immunoSEQ plates. Only in-frame clones appear in the TCRdb table, and some are missing; sequencing was by immunoSEQ multiplex PCR. The data hold some 1 million clones, with under 80% observed a single time. As to this clone: Its target is not known.

The germline gives CDR1 ENHRY, CDR2 SYGVKD. The CDR3 is made up of 14 amino acids. Trimming stripped 6 bases from V and 3 bases from J, with 11 bases between. The source material was memory CD4+ T cells sorted from blood. Regarding subset: CD45RA-negative fraction. The chain links TRBV10-3 to TRBJ2-2, with D possibly being TRBD2 (6 bases). This sequence originates from a man aged 18 to 29 in good health. In nucleotides, the CDR3 is TGTGCCATCAGAGGCAGGGAGGACACCGGGGAGCTGTTTTTT. It codes for CAIRGREDTGELFF.